This is a list of T cell receptor beta chains from one sample in a study of regulatory T cells in long-lasting Graves disease. MiXCR, applied by TCRdb to the multiplex PCR reads, yields one record per CDR3 protein. Of about 210,000 distinct CDR3 sequences listed, approximately 18% are singletons. The same sample was also studied in work on T cells in Graves' hyperthyroidism and ophthalmopathy.

This material consisted of peripheral blood mononuclear cells (PBMCs), taken at new diagnosis, from a patient treated with antithyroid drugs. The receptors shown here come from a woman in her twenties or thirties with Graves disease. The CDR3 runs from the conserved cysteine through the conserved F or W. Each record gives: D gene, V gene, clone size, J gene, CDR3 DNA, CDR3 protein. The D gene is left open where the match is weak. A clone size is listed for some rows: how often the clone was seen (once, few, many), or a class if it is expanded.

NA	TRBV7-9	many	TRBJ1-2	TGTGCCAGCAGCTTGGCCTATGGCTACACCTTC	CASSLAYGYTF
NA	TRBV6-1	many	TRBJ2-6	TGTGCCAGCAGTGAAGACAGCTCTGGGGCCAACGTCCTGACTTTC	CASSEDSSGANVLTF
NA	TRBV7-9	many	TRBJ1-4	TGTGCCAGCAGCCCCTCGCGAGGGAATGAAAAACTGTTTTTT	CASSPSRGNEKLFF
TRBD1	TRBV28	many	TRBJ2-7	TGTGCCAGCAGCCGACAGGGGGCGTCGAACTACGAGCAGTACTTC	CASSRQGASNYEQYF
TRBD1	TRBV30	NA	TRBJ2-7	TGTGCCTACAGGGGGGCATCCTACGAGCAGTACTTC	CAYRGASYEQYF
TRBD2	TRBV20-1	many	TRBJ2-1	TGCAGTGCTAGAGACGGTGGGGGGGGTACAAGGGAGCAGTTCTTC	CSARDGGGGTREQFF
NA	TRBV3-1	NA	TRBJ2-7	TGTGCCAGCAGCCCAGTAATCGCCAACTACGAGCAGTACTTC	CASSPVIANYEQYF
TRBD1	TRBV10-3	many	TRBJ1-1	TGTGCCATCAGTGAATGGGACAGGGAAGCTTTCTTT	CAISEWDREAFF
NA	TRBV28	many	TRBJ1-2	TGTGCCAGCAGTTTTAGGGCTCGGGGCTACACCTTC	CASSFRARGYTF
NA	TRBV19	many	TRBJ2-1	TGTGCCAGTAGTTGGCAGGGCCCCTACAATGAGCAGTTCTTC	CASSWQGPYNEQFF
NA	TRBV2	many	TRBJ2-7	TGTGCCAGCAGTGAGGGGTTCGTCTACGAGCAGTACTTC	CASSEGFVYEQYF
NA	TRBV6-1	many	TRBJ1-2	TGTGCCAGCACCCCGGGGCCAGGATATGGCTACACCTTC	CASTPGPGYGYTF
NA	TRBV6-5	few	TRBJ1-1	TGTGCCAGCAGTTACGACCGGAGGGACACTGAAGCTTTCTTT	CASSYDRRDTEAFF
TRBD2	TRBV11-2	few	TRBJ2-5	TGTGCCAGCAGCCGCCGCGGGGGGCCAGAGACCCAGTACTTC	CASSRRGGPETQYF
NA	TRBV6-1	many	TRBJ1-5	TGTGCCAGCAGCCTCTTGGGGGTGGCAGGGCCTCAGCCCCAGCATTTT	CASSLLGVAGPQPQHF
NA	TRBV9	NA	TRBJ2-1	TGTGCCAGCAGCGTAGACTCCCTAACCTACAATGAGCAGTTCTTC	CASSVDSLTYNEQFF
TRBD1	TRBV9	many	TRBJ1-1	TGTGCCAGCAGCGTAGCCCCGGGACAGGCCACTGAAGCTTTCTTT	CASSVAPGQATEAFF
NA	TRBV5-1	NA	TRBJ2-1	TGCGCCAGCAGCTTGGAACTAGCAGTCGACTCCTACAATGAGCAGTTCTTC	CASSLELAVDSYNEQFF
TRBD2	TRBV7-9	once	TRBJ2-1	TGTGCCAGCAGCTTAGGGACTAGCGGGACTTTTAATGAGCAGTTCTTC	CASSLGTSGTFNEQFF
TRBD2	TRBV2	many	TRBJ2-5	TGTGCTTCGGGGGGACTAGAAGAGACCCAGTACTTC	CASGGLEETQYF
NA	TRBV20-1	few	TRBJ2-1	TGCAGTGCTAGAGATCGGAGTAGGAGGAACTTTCATGAGCAGTTCTTC	CSARDRSRRNFHEQFF
NA	TRBV29-1	NA	TRBJ1-1	TGCAGCGTCGTATCTATGAACACTGAAGCTTTCTTT	CSVVSMNTEAFF
NA	TRBV28	many	TRBJ1-5	TGTGCCAGCAGTTTATGGACAGCTAATCAGCCCCAGCATTTT	CASSLWTANQPQHF
NA	TRBV5-1	many	TRBJ2-1	TGCGCCAGCAGCTTGGCCCCGGACCGGACCTACAATGAGCAGTTCTTC	CASSLAPDRTYNEQFF
NA	TRBV15	many	TRBJ1-1	TGTGCCACCAGCAGAGGGGGGGGCTTTGACAGGATGAACACTGAAGCTTTCTTT	CATSRGGGFDRMNTEAFF
NA	TRBV5-6	many	TRBJ1-6	TGTGCCAGCAGCTTGGAGGGAGGGTTAGGATCACCCCTCCACTTT	CASSLEGGLGSPLHF
TRBD2	TRBV7-2	NA	TRBJ2-3	TGTGCCAGCAGCCTAGCGGGAGGGAGCATGGGCACAGATACGCAGTATTTT	CASSLAGGSMGTDTQYF
NA	TRBV11-2	many	TRBJ1-2	TGTGCCAGCAGCTTAGGGGTGGCATATGGCTACACCTTC	CASSLGVAYGYTF
TRBD1	TRBV20-1	many	TRBJ1-2	TGCAGTGCTCCTGGACAGGGCATCCCCAACTATGGCTACACCTTC	CSAPGQGIPNYGYTF
TRBD1	TRBV2	NA	TRBJ1-5	TGTGCCAGCAGCGACGCCAGGACAGGGGCAACGGGAGGCAATCAGCCCCAGCATTTT	CASSDARTGATGGNQPQHF
NA	TRBV12-3/TRBV12-4	many	TRBJ1-6	TGTGCCAGCACCCTCCACAGGAATTCACCCCTCCACTTT	CASTLHRNSPLHF
NA	TRBV6-2/TRBV6-3	many	TRBJ1-5	TGTGCCAGCAGCCGCCCGGGGAGGGCCCCCAATCAGCGCCAGCATTTT	CASSRPGRAPNQRQHF
NA	TRBV4-1	few	TRBJ1-2	TGCGCCAGCAGCCAAGTAATTGGGGGCCAGGTCTATGGCTACACCTTC	CASSQVIGGQVYGYTF
NA	TRBV20-1	many	TRBJ1-1	TGCAGTGCTGGACGTGGGGGGGCGGGAGGCACTGAAGCTTTCTTT	CSAGRGGAGGTEAFF
NA	TRBV6-1	many	TRBJ1-4	TGTGCCAGCACCAAAACCCCAACGATGAGGGAGGAAAAACTGTTTTTT	CASTKTPTMREEKLFF
TRBD1	TRBV28	many	TRBJ1-6	TGTGCCAGCAACCCCGACAGGGGGCAGGGGTCACCCCTCCACTTT	CASNPDRGQGSPLHF
NA	TRBV18	many	TRBJ2-3	TGTGCCAGCTCACCACCCAGGGACGGCACAGATACGCAGTATTTT	CASSPPRDGTDTQYF
NA	TRBV19	NA	TRBJ1-4	TGTGCCAGTTCTGGGTACCAAAAACTGTTTTTT	CASSGYQKLFF
TRBD1	TRBV28	many	TRBJ2-2	TGTGCCAGCAGTCCAGGGGGCGCCGACACCGGGGAGCTGTTTTTT	CASSPGGADTGELFF
NA	TRBV19	many	TRBJ2-1	TGTGCCAGTACCCAGGGAACCTCCTACAATGAGCAGTTCTTC	CASTQGTSYNEQFF
NA	TRBV10-1	many	TRBJ1-4	TGCGCCAGCAGTGAACCGGGTAATGAAAAACTGTTTTTT	CASSEPGNEKLFF
TRBD2	TRBV6-9	few	TRBJ2-3	TGTGCCAGCAGTTACGGACTAGCAAGCACAGATACGCAGTATTTT	CASSYGLASTDTQYF
NA	TRBV27	many	TRBJ1-1	TGTGCCAGCACCTCCGCAGGGGCGAGGACTGAAGCTTTCTTT	CASTSAGARTEAFF
TRBD1	TRBV30	many	TRBJ1-3	TGTGCCTGGATGAGGACAGGGACTGGAAACACCATATATTTT	CAWMRTGTGNTIYF
NA	TRBV18	many	TRBJ1-1	TGTGCCAGCTCACCAAAGGACAAGAGGGCCCAGGGCACTGAAGCTTTCTTT	CASSPKDKRAQGTEAFF
TRBD1	TRBV6-2/TRBV6-3	many	TRBJ1-5	TGTGCCAGCAGCCCGACCATCGCCCAGGGGGCAAGCAATCAGCCCCAGCATTTT	CASSPTIAQGASNQPQHF
NA	TRBV24-1	NA	TRBJ1-2	TGTGCCACCAGTGACCCCGTCGGGGGCTACACCTTC	CATSDPVGGYTF
NA	TRBV9	many	TRBJ1-2	TGTGCCAGCCGAAAAGGCCCAGGAAACTATGGCTACACCTTC	CASRKGPGNYGYTF
NA	TRBV30	few	TRBJ2-7	TGTGCCTGGAGTGTAGTCCTCTACGAGCAGTACTTC	CAWSVVLYEQYF
NA	TRBV6-1	many	TRBJ1-1	TGTGCCAGCAGTCTCATAAAGGGGGGAGGCACTGAAGCTTTCTTT	CASSLIKGGGTEAFF
NA	TRBV6-5	NA	TRBJ2-3	TGTGCCAGCAGCTACGACAGCCGAAGCACAGATACGCAGTATTTT	CASSYDSRSTDTQYF
NA	TRBV2	NA	TRBJ2-4	TGTGCCAGCAGTGATAGGACTACCCGGTTCCTTCAGTACTTC	CASSDRTTRFLQYF